The 30 T cell receptor beta chains below come from one sample, sequenced in a study of T cells in Graves' hyperthyroidism and ophthalmopathy. From RNA transcripts, TCR beta CDR3 regions were amplified. TCR CDR3 regions were first amplified by RT-PCR with HTBI primers. In TCRdb, the multiplex PCR reads were re-called with MiXCR into one record per CDR3 protein. The sample shows about 480,000 distinct CDR3 sequences, around a quarter of them seen only once. Sequencing was carried out using blood. The receptors shown here come from a woman in her twenties or thirties with Graves' ophthalmopathy.

The CDR3: CSAQLAGFYEQYF. CDR3 DNA: TGCAGCGCCCAGCTAGCGGGGTTCTACGAGCAGTACTTC. The rearrangement links TRBV29-1 to TRBJ2-7; TRBD2 matches at 9 bases. Germline CDR1 SQVTM, CDR2 ANQGSEA. Trimming removed 7 bases from V and 3 bases from J; junction bases left unmatched: 7. CDR3 size: 13 residues.

This clonotype was seen many times. CDR3 amino acids: CASSLDVFNQPQHF. In DNA form, the CDR3 reads TGTGCCAGCAGCTTAGATGTCTTCAATCAGCCCCAGCATTTT. The gene calls are TRBV7-9 and TRBJ1-5; unclear D gene. The V end was cut by 1 base, the J end by 3 bases, with 7 bases between. The CDR3 totals 14 residues. The germline gives CDR1 SEHNR, CDR2 FQNEAQ (reference sequence).

The chain employs TRBV12-3 or TRBV12-4 and TRBJ1-2, with a tentative D call TRBD1 (5 bases). CDR3 length: 15 amino acids. V gave up 8 bases and J gave up 1 base, with 17 bases separating them. The CDR3 sequence: CASRQAGTDNYGYTF. The CDR3 nucleotides read TGTGCCAGCCGCCAGGCCGGGACGGATAACTATGGCTACACCTTC.

The V gene is TRBV28, the J gene TRBJ2-7; 9 bases agree with TRBD1. The CDR3 has 20 amino acids. In germline, CDR1 is MDHEN, CDR2 SYDVKM. Losses at the gene ends were 4 bases for V and 2 bases for J; bases not matched to a gene: 21. DNA of the CDR3: TGTGCCAGCAGTTCCTTACCGGGACAGGGCGGGTTTTACCTTACCTACGAGCAGTACTTC. Its protein is CASSSLPGQGGFYLTYEQYF. Based on the CDR3 plus reference TRBV28 and TRBJ2-7, the full variable domain is DVKVTQSSRYLVKRTGEKVFLECVQDMDHENMFWYRQDPGLGLRLIYFSYDVKMKEKGDIPEGYSVSREKKERFSLILESASTNQTSMYLCASSSLPGQGGFYLTYEQYFGPGTRLTVT.

A few counts support this clonotype. V and J are TRBV6-2 or TRBV6-3 and TRBJ2-3; possible D gene TRBD1, 5 bases. The V and J ends lost 8 bases and 7 bases respectively, with 13 bases between them. The CDR3 consists of 12 residues. In germline, CDR1 is MNHEY, CDR2 SVGEGT. CDR3 loop: CASGQNFHTQYF. The DNA of the CDR3 is TGTGCCAGCGGACAAAATTTCCATACGCAGTATTTT.

The chain uses TRBV6-5 and TRBJ2-7; possibly TRBD2 for D (6 bases). Germline-derived CDR1 and CDR2 are MNHEY and SVGAGI. V was cut by 2 bases and J by 4 bases, with 12 bases left in between. This CDR3 has 14 amino acids. DNA of the CDR3: TGTGCCAGCAGTTACGGGCATGGGGGGTACGAGCAGTACTTC. The encoded protein is CASSYGHGGYEQYF.

In its sample, this clonotype was seen many times. V usage is TRBV27 and J usage is TRBJ1-5; a possible D gene is TRBD1 (5 bases). CDR1 is MNHEY and CDR2 is SMNVEV in the germline V gene (reference sequence). The CDR3 has 15 amino acids. V was cut by 5 bases and J by 9 bases, with 20 bases left in between. CDR3 residues: CASSGGGGAFSPQHF. In DNA, the CDR3 is TGTGCCAGCAGTGGAGGTGGGGGTGCTTTTTCGCCCCAGCATTTT.

This clonotype was counted many times. The chain carries TRBV12-3 or TRBV12-4 and TRBJ1-1, with a tentative D call TRBD1 (5 bases). The CDR3 spans 16 residues. V was shortened by 9 bases and J by 0 bases, with 20 bases between the two germline ends. CDR3 in amino acids: CASLSGQIYLNTEAFF. DNA for the CDR3: TGTGCCAGTCTCTCGGGGCAGATTTATTTGAACACTGAAGCTTTCTTT.

This clonotype was detected ten times or more. This chain connects TRBV6-1 to TRBJ2-7; D not certain. The CDR3 spans 11 residues. Trimming took 4 bases from V and 7 from J, leaving 8 bases between them. Germline V gene data show CDR1 as MNHNS and CDR2 as SASEGT. The CDR3 here is CASSGRLEQYF. Written as DNA, the CDR3 is TGTGCCAGCAGTGGCAGGCTTGAGCAGTACTTC.

This clonotype was seen at least ten times. V usage is TRBV19 and J usage is TRBJ2-7, with 10 bases identical to TRBD1. This CDR3 is built from 15 residues. CDR1 LNHDA and CDR2 SQIVND come from the germline V gene (reference sequence). Trimming cost V 5 bases and J 2 bases; bases outside gene matches: 6. CDR3 nucleotides: TGTGCCAGTAGTGCCGGGACAGGGGCTGCCTACGAGCAGTACTTC. Amino acids: CASSAGTGAAYEQYF.

The rearrangement joins TRBV6-1 to TRBJ1-2; a possible D gene is TRBD1 (6 bases). Between the trimmed V and J ends, which lost 4 bases and 5 bases, there was a span of 20 bases. The CDR3 is 16 amino acids. Germline V gives CDR1 MNHNS, CDR2 SASEGT. The CDR3 loop reads CASSGNRVGAGYGYTF. The CDR3 DNA sequence: TGTGCCAGCAGTGGAAACAGGGTGGGGGCAGGGTATGGCTACACCTTC.

This clonotype was observed at least ten times. The gene calls are TRBV19 and TRBJ1-1, with D maybe TRBD1 (5 bases). The length of the CDR3 is 12 residues. Trimming left V 8 bases short and J 7 bases short, with 14 bases between. Germline CDR1 reads LNHDA; CDR2 reads SQIVND (reference sequence). CDR3 sequence: CASSDEGNEAFF. In DNA, the CDR3 is TGTGCCAGTTCCGACGAGGGGAATGAAGCTTTCTTT.

The sample holds many counts of this clonotype. This chain joins TRBV30 and TRBJ2-5; weak D call: TRBD2 (6 bases). CDR1 is GTSNPN and CDR2 is SVGIG in the germline V gene (reference sequence). V was trimmed by 0 bases and J by 5 bases, leaving 13 bases between them. The CDR3 is made up of 14 amino acids. CDR3 nucleotides: TGTGCCTGGAGTGTACCGGCGGGGCTGGAGACCCAGTACTTC. Its translation: CAWSVPAGLETQYF.

J is TRBJ2-5 and V is TRBV20-1, with TRBD2 matching over 9 bases. The CDR3 totals 14 residues. Germline values: CDR1 DFQATT, CDR2 SNEGSKA (reference sequence). The CDR3 loop is CSDVAGASQETQYF. Here the CDR3 DNA reads TGCAGCGATGTAGCGGGGGCGTCCCAAGAGACCCAGTACTTC.

The rearrangement uses TRBV27 and TRBJ1-2; no clear D gene. The CDR3 runs 15 residues. CDR1 and CDR2 (germline): MNHEY, SMNVEV (reference sequence). The germline V and J ends were trimmed by 6 bases and 4 bases, with 18 bases remaining between them. The chain's CDR3 is CASSPQWNEVYGYTF. DNA for the CDR3: TGTGCCAGCAGCCCCCAGTGGAACGAGGTCTATGGCTACACCTTC.

In its sample, this clonotype was seen many times. V usage is TRBV12-3 or TRBV12-4 and J usage is TRBJ1-2; 9 nucleotides line up with TRBD1. The length of the CDR3 is 13 residues. V was clipped by 6 bases and J by 6 bases; unmatched bases: 5. The chain's CDR3 is CASSTGGVHGYTF. The CDR3 DNA follows: TGTGCCAGCAGCACAGGGGGCGTCCATGGCTACACCTTC.

This clonotype showed up many times. The chain couples TRBV6-5 to TRBJ1-2; D is perhaps TRBD1 (5 bases). CDR1 is MNHEY and CDR2 is SVGAGI in the germline V gene. With 0 bases removed from V and 7 bases from J, the gap between germline ends came to 12 bases. This CDR3 is built from 14 residues. CDR3 loop: CASSYSNGGGGYTF. Here the CDR3 DNA reads TGTGCCAGCAGTTACTCGAACGGGGGAGGTGGCTACACCTTC.

This clonotype occurred many times. The V and J genes are TRBV27 and TRBJ2-7, with TRBD2 identical over 7 bases. With 8 bases clipped from V and 0 bases from J, the junction kept 4 bases outside the gene matches. In germline, CDR1 is MNHEY, CDR2 SMNVEV (reference sequence). This CDR3 region has 13 residues. The CDR3 DNA reads as TGTGCCAGCGGCGGGGGAGACTCCTACGAGCAGTACTTC. Translating it yields CASGGGDSYEQYF.

A remark on this clonotype: Sequence at one end of the junction differs from germline and may be a read error. The chain couples TRBV12-3 or TRBV12-4 to TRBJ2-7; maybe TRBD2 (5 bases). The CDR3 is 12 residues long. The CDR3 is CASSFRGGRADF. The CDR3 DNA is TGTGCCAGCAGTTTCCGTGGAGGTAGGGCGGACTTC.

This clonotype was recorded many times. At one boundary the junction diverges from the germline segment, which might be a read error. This sequence joins TRBV20-1 and TRBJ2-7; D is uncertain. CDR3 length equals 11 residues. CDR1 and CDR2 from the germline V gene are DFQATT and SNEGSKA (reference sequence). In DNA form, the CDR3 reads TGCAGTGCCCAGGAATCCTACGAGCGGTACTTC. As protein: CSAQESYERYF.

This clonotype was counted ten times or more. This chain uses TRBV11-2 with TRBJ2-5; 7 nucleotides agree with TRBD2. The CDR3 is made up of 11 amino acids. Germline-derived CDR1 and CDR2 are SGHAT and FQNNGV. V dropped 11 bases and J dropped 2; count of bases not matched to a gene: 2. Here the CDR3 DNA reads TGTGCCGTCGGGGGGCAAGAGACCCAGTACTTC. It yields the protein CAVGGQETQYF.

The rearrangement uses TRBV12-3 or TRBV12-4 and TRBJ1-5; D not certain. The CDR3 has 13 residues. V lost 4 bases to trimming and J lost 6 bases, with 10 bases between them. The CDR3 DNA reads as TGTGCCAGCAGTTCGACGGATACTCAGCCCCAGCATTTT. This translates into CASSSTDTQPQHF.

In its sample, this clonotype was seen many times. The V and J genes are TRBV24-1 and TRBJ1-1, with no clear D. In germline, CDR1 is KGHDR, CDR2 SFDVKD. Trimming removed 6 bases from V and 1 base from J, with 8 bases in between. The CDR3 totals 13 residues. The CDR3 region is CATSPDGNTEAFF. The DNA of the CDR3 is TGTGCCACCAGTCCCGACGGGAACACTGAAGCTTTCTTT.

The chain links TRBV5-8 to TRBJ2-5; TRBD1 agrees at 9 bases. The CDR3 is 15 residues long. Germline V gene data show CDR1 as SGHTS and CDR2 as YDEGEE. V lost 4 bases and J lost 0; bases outside the gene matches: 4. CDR3 bases: TGTGCCAGCAGCAGGGGGGACAGGGACCAAGAGACCCAGTACTTC. Amino acid sequence: CASSRGDRDQETQYF.

This clonotype has at least ten counts. The chain employs TRBV6-2 or TRBV6-3 and TRBJ2-7; a weak D match, TRBD1 (6 bases). V was shortened by 3 bases and J by 3 bases, with 12 bases between the two germline ends. The CDR3 runs 14 residues. Germline lookup yields CDR1 MNHEY and CDR2 SVGEGT. This chain's CDR3 is CASSYRDTIYEQYF. The CDR3 DNA follows: TGTGCCAGCAGTTATCGGGACACGATCTACGAGCAGTACTTC.

Ten or more counts support this clonotype. A read error is possible here, since a much larger clone lies one base away. The V call is TRBV20-1, the J call TRBJ1-5; no definite D call. Looked up from germline, CDR1 is DFQATT and CDR2 is SNEGSKA (reference sequence). The CDR3 runs 13 residues. As DNA, the CDR3 is TGCAGTGCTAGAGGACATAGCAATCAGCCCCGGCATTTT. It is translated as CSARGHSNQPRHF.

The chain employs TRBV6-1 and TRBJ1-5, with D tentatively TRBD1 (5 bases). Per the germline V gene, CDR1 is MNHNS and CDR2 is SASEGT. V was shortened by 3 bases and J by 3 bases, with 9 bases between the two germline ends. This CDR3 region has 14 residues. The CDR3 protein is CASSDYGHNQPQHF. The CDR3 DNA reads as TGTGCCAGCAGTGATTACGGACACAATCAGCCCCAGCATTTT.

The gene calls are TRBV12-3 or TRBV12-4 and TRBJ2-6; a possible D gene is TRBD2 (5 bases). V lost 5 bases and J 0 bases, leaving 11 bases between the germline ends. The CDR3 spans 16 residues. The CDR3 nucleotides read TGTGCCAGCAGTGCGGGTGATGTCTCTGGGGCCAACGTCCTGACTTTC. It is translated as CASSAGDVSGANVLTF.

This clonotype was seen a handful of times. The chain uses TRBV12-3 or TRBV12-4 and TRBJ2-7; D might be TRBD1 or TRBD2, each matching 5 bases. CDR3 length: 16 amino acids. V shed 0 bases and J shed 0 bases, with 12 bases lying between them. The CDR3 sequence: CASSLARDGTSYEQYF. The CDR3 DNA is TGTGCCAGCAGTTTAGCCCGGGACGGAACCTCCTACGAGCAGTACTTC.

This clonotype was seen ten or more times. V usage is TRBV7-7 and J usage is TRBJ2-7, with 7 bases fitting TRBD2. The CDR3 runs to 11 residues. CDR1 and CDR2 (germline): SSHAT, FNYEAQ (reference sequence). In DNA, the CDR3 is TGTGCTAGCCGGGACTACTACGAGCAGTACTTC. Its protein product is CASRDYYEQYF.